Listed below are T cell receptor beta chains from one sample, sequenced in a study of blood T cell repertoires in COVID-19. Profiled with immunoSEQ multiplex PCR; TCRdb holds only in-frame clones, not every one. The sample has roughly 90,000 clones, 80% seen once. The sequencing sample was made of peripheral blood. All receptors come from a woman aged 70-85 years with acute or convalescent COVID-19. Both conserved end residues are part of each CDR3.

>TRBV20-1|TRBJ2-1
CSGDTYNEQFF
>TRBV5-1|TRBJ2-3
CASSYRLAGDTDTQYF
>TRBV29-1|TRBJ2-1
CSVDHAGWYNEQFF
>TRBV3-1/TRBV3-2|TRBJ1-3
CASSQESSTIYF
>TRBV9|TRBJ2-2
CASSVELAGTTGELFF
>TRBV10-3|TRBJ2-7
CAISVQGAHEQYF
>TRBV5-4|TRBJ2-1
CASSLEPSGSIRNEQFF
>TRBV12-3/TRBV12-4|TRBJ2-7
CASNRGRYEQYF
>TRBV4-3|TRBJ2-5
CASSQDPRGETQYF
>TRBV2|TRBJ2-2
CATRGTSGRTTGELFF
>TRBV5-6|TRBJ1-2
CASSLGRTVYGYTF
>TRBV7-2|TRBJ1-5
CASSISGGNQPQHF
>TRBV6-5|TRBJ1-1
CASSYSTDTEAFF
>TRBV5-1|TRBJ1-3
CASSPDRGRTFGNTIYF
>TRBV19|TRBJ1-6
CASSIGYGDNSPLHF
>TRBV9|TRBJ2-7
CASSVGVSTYEQYF
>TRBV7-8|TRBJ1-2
CASSLAATGGAYTF
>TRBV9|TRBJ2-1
CASSTSGQGNNEQFF
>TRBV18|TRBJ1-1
CASSPILRGRHTEAFF
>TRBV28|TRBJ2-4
CASKGTGKNIQYF
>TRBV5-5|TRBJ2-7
CASRLGFPISYEQYF
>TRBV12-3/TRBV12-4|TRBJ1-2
CAIGNRAHAGYTF
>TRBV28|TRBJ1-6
CASSFGNRDSNSPLHF
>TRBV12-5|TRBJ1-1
CASAGTGVRTEAFF
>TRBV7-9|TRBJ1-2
CASSTGQAYGYTF